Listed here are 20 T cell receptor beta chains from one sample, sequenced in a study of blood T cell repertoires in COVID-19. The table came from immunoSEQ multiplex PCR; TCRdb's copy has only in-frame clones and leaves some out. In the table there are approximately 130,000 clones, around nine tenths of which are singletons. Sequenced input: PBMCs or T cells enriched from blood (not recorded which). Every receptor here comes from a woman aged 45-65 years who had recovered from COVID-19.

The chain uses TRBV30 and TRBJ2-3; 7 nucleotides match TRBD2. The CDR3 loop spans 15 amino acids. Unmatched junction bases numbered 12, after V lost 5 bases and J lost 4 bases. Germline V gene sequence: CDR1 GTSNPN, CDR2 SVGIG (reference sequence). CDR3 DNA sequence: TGTGCCTGGGGGGGGAGGGGTAGCGGAGCAGATACGCAGTATTTT. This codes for CAWGGRGSGADTQYF.

The CDR3 bases are TGTGCCAGCAGCGTAGGGGCAACAGGGGGCTACAATGAGCAGTTCTTC. It specifies CASSVGATGGYNEQFF. The chain is built from TRBV9 and TRBJ2-1, with 8 bases fitting TRBD1. CDR1 and CDR2 from the germline V gene are SGDLS and YYNGEE. The trim removed 0 bases at V and 3 bases at J, leaving 5 bases unmatched. The length of the CDR3 is 16 residues.

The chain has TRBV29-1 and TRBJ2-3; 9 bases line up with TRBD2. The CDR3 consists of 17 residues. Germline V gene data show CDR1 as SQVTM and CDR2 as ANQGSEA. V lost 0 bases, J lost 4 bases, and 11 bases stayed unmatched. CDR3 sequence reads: CSVEDFSLSGGADTQYF. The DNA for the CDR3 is TGCAGCGTTGAAGATTTTTCGCTTAGCGGGGGTGCAGATACGCAGTATTTT.

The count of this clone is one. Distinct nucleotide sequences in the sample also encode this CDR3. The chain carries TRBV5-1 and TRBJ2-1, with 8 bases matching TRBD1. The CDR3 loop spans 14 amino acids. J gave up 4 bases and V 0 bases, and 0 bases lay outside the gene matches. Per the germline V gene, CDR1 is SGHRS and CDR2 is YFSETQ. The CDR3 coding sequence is TGCGCCAGCAGCTTGGGACAGGGGTACAATGAGCAGTTCTTC. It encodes CASSLGQGYNEQFF.

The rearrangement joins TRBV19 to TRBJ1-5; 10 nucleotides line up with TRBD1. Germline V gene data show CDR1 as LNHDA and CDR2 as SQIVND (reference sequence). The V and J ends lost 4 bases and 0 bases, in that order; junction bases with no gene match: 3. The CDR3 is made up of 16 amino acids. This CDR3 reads CASSNDRGHSNQPQHF. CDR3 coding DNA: TGTGCCAGTAGTAACGACAGGGGGCATAGCAATCAGCCCCAGCATTTT. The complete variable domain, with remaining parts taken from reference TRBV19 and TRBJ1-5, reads DGGITQSPKYLFRKEGQNVTLSCEQNLNHDAMYWYRQDPGQGLRLIYYSQIVNDFQKGDIAEGYSVSREKKESFPLTVTSAQKNPTAFYLCASSNDRGHSNQPQHFGDGTRLSIL.

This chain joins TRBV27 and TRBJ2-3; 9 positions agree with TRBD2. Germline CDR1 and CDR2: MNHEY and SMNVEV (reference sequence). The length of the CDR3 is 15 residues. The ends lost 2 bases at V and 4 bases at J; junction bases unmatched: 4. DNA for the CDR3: TGTGCCAGCAGTTTAGCGGGGGGGCCAGCAGATACGCAGTATTTT. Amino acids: CASSLAGGPADTQYF.

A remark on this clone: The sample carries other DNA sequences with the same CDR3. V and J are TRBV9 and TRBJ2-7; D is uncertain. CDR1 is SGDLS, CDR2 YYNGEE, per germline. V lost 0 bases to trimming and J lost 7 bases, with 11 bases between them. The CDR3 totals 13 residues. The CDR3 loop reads CASSVASGGEQYF. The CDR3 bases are TGTGCCAGCAGCGTAGCATCCGGCGGTGAGCAGTACTTC.

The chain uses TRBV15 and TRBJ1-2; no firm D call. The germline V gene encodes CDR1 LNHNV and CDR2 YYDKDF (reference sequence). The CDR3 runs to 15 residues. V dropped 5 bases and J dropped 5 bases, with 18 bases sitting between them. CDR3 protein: CATSPPPEVVYGYTF. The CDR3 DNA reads TGTGCCACCAGCCCTCCGCCCGAGGTGGTGTATGGCTACACCTTC.

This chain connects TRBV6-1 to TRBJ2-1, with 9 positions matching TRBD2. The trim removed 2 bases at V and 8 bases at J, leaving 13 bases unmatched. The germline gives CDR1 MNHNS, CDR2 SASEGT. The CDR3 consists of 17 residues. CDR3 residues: CASSEMHGVAGVDEQFF. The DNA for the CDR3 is TGTGCCAGCAGTGAAATGCACGGGGTAGCGGGGGTCGATGAGCAGTTCTTC.

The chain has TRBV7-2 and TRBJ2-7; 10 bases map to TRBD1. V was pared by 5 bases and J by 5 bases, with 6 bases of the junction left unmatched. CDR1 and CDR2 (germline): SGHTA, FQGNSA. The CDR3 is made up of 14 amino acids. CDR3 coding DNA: TGTGCCAGCAGCGCAGACAGGGGGCCCAACGAGCAGTACTTC. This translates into CASSADRGPNEQYF.

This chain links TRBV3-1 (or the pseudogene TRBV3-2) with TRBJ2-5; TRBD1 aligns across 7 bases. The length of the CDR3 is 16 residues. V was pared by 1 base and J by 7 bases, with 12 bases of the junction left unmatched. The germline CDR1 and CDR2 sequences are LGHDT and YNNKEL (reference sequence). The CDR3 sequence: CASSQGQGVTPWTQYF. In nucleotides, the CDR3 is TGTGCCAGCAGCCAAGGACAGGGCGTAACACCGTGGACCCAGTACTTC.

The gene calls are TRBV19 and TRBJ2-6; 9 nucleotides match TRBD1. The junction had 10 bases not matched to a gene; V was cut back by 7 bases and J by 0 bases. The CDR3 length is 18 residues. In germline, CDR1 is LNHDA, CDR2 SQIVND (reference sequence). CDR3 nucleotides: TGTGCCAGTACCAATCAGGACAGGGGCGCCTCTGGGGCCAACGTCCTGACTTTC. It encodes CASTNQDRGASGANVLTF.

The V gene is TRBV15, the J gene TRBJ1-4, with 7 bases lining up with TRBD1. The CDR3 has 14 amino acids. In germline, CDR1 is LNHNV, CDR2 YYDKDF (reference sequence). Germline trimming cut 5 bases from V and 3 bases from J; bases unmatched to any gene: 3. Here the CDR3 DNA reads TGTGCCACCAGCTGGACAGGAGCTAATGAAAAACTGTTTTTT. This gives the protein CATSWTGANEKLFF.

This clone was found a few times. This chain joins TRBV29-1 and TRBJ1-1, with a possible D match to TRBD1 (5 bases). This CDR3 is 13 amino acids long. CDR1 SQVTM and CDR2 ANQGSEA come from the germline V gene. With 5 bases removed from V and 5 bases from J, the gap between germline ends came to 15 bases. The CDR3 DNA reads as TGCAGCGTTCTAATAGCGGGGCGGACTGAAGCTTTCTTT. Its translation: CSVLIAGRTEAFF.

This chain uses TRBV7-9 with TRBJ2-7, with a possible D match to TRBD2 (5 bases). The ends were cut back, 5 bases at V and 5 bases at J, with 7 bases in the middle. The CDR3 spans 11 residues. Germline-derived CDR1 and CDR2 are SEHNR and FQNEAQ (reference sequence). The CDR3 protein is CASSPGDEQYF. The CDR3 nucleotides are TGTGCCAGCAGCCCCGGGGACGAGCAGTACTTC.

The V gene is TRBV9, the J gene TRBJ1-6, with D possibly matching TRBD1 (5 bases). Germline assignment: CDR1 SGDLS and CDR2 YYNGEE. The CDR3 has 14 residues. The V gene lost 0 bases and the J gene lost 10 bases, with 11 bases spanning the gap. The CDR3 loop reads CASSVEGAWSPLHF. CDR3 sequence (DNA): TGTGCCAGCAGCGTAGAAGGGGCTTGGTCACCCCTCCACTTT.

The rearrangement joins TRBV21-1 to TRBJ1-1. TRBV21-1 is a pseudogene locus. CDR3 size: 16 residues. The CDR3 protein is CASSKGGGAGNTEAFF. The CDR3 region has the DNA TGTGCCAGCAGCAAAGGGGGAGGGGCCGGGAACACTGAAGCTTTCTTT.

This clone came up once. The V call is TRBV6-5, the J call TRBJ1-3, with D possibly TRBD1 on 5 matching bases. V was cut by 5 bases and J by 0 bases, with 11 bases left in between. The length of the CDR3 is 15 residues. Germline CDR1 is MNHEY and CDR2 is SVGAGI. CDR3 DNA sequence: TGTGCCAGCAGTACTCACAGGAGCTCTGGAAACACCATATATTTT. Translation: CASSTHRSSGNTIYF.

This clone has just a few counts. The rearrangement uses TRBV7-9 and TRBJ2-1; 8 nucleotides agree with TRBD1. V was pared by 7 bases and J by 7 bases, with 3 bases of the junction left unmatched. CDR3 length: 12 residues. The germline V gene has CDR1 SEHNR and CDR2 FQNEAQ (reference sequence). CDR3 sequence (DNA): TGTGCCAGCACCCGACAGGGGAATGAGCAGTTCTTC. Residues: CASTRQGNEQFF.

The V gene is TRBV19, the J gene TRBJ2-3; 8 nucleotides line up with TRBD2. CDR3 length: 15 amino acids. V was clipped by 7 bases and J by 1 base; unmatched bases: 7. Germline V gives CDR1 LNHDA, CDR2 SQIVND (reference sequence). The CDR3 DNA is TGTGCCAGTAAGGGAGCGGGGGCCGGCACAGATACGCAGTATTTT. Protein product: CASKGAGAGTDTQYF.